The 16 T cell receptor beta chains presented below share a single source sample, sequenced in a study of blood T cell repertoires in COVID-19. The data were produced by immunoSEQ multiplex PCR, yet TCRdb's version contains in-frame clones alone and is incomplete. The table has about 150,000 clones, roughly 80% seen once; the top ten hold approximately 30%. The sample comprised peripheral blood. These receptor sequences come from an older woman with acute or convalescent COVID-19.

The V and J genes are TRBV12-3 or TRBV12-4 and TRBJ2-1; D is unclear. The V end lost 1 base, the J end lost 6 bases, and 4 bases lay between the germline ends. CDR3 length: 12 amino acids. In DNA form, the CDR3 reads TGTGCCAGCAGTTTAGGGGCCAATGAGCAGTTCTTC. Protein: CASSLGANEQFF.

This chain joins TRBV29-1 and TRBJ2-3; 8 bases map to TRBD1. This CDR3 has 16 amino acids. From germline, CDR1 is SQVTM and CDR2 ANQGSEA. V was clipped by 3 bases and J by 1 base; unmatched bases: 9. The CDR3 DNA is TGCAGCGTTGAGGGTGACAGGGGAGGAGGCACAGATACGCAGTATTTT. This sequence encodes CSVEGDRGGGTDTQYF.

The J gene is TRBJ1-4, the V gene TRBV3-1 (or the pseudogene TRBV3-2), with D perhaps TRBD1 (6 bases). This CDR3 contains 14 residues. Trimming left V 3 bases short and J 13 bases short, with 18 bases between. Germline V gene sequence: CDR1 LGHDT, CDR2 YNNKEL (reference sequence). The CDR3 DNA sequence: TGTGCCAGCAGCCAGGACAGCGTTCGACTGGGACTGTTTTTT. This sequence encodes CASSQDSVRLGLFF.

V and J are TRBV5-1 and TRBJ2-2; D not certain. This CDR3 contains 14 residues. Trimming took 1 base from V and 1 from J, leaving 5 bases between them. Germline-derived CDR1 and CDR2 are SGHRS and YFSETQ. CDR3 nucleotide sequence: TGCGCCAGCAGCTTGCCCCTGAACACCGGGGAGCTGTTTTTT. Translated: CASSLPLNTGELFF.

The chain uses TRBV28 and TRBJ1-2; TRBD1 matches 7 bases. The CDR3 extends over 14 amino acids. Germline trimming cut 4 bases from V and 8 bases from J; bases unmatched to any gene: 10. CDR1 MDHEN and CDR2 SYDVKM come from the germline V gene. The CDR3 loop reads CASSSPFDRAGYTF. The CDR3 coding sequence is TGTGCCAGCAGTTCCCCCTTCGACAGGGCGGGCTACACCTTC.

V gene TRBV4-1 combines with J gene TRBJ2-1, with D possibly matching TRBD1 (5 bases). The V end was cut by 0 bases, the J end by 0 bases, with 12 bases between. The CDR3 is 17 amino acids. Looked up from germline, CDR1 is MGHRA and CDR2 is YSYEKL. The CDR3 region is CASSQDQGSSSYNEQFF. CDR3 nucleotides: TGCGCCAGCAGCCAAGATCAGGGCAGTAGCTCCTACAATGAGCAGTTCTTC.

The chain uses TRBV6-2 or TRBV6-3 and TRBJ1-2, with a tentative D call TRBD1 (5 bases). Germline V CDR1 and CDR2: MNHEY, SVGEGT. The CDR3 is made up of 13 amino acids. The germline V and J ends were trimmed by 5 bases and 8 bases, with 15 bases remaining between them. The CDR3 nucleotides read TGTGCCAGCAGTCCCCGGGGAGGGGCCGGCTACACCTTC. Its translation: CASSPRGGAGYTF.

The rearrangement joins TRBV29-1 to TRBJ1-2; D unresolved. Germline V lookup: CDR1 SQVTM, CDR2 ANQGSEA. Trimming took off 8 bases at V and 4 bases at J, with 14 bases between the two ends. This CDR3 comprises 12 residues. The CDR3 reads CSSSESPYGYTF. CDR3 bases: TGCAGCAGCTCGGAGAGTCCCTATGGCTACACCTTC.

The chain carries TRBV7-3 and TRBJ2-2; no definite D call. This CDR3 has 12 residues. The germline CDR1 and CDR2 sequences are SGHTA and FQGTGA. The V and J ends lost 5 bases and 6 bases respectively, with 7 bases between them. The CDR3 DNA is TGTGCCAGCAGCCGGAGAGCCGGGGAGCTGTTTTTT. Protein: CASSRRAGELFF.

The chain combines TRBV21-1 with TRBJ1-2. TRBV21-1 has pseudogene status. The CDR3 totals 19 residues. In DNA, the CDR3 is TGTGCCAGCAGCAAAGGGGTAAGGTCATTGTGGGATGAGGGCCTGGGCTACACCTTC. The encoded protein is CASSKGVRSLWDEGLGYTF.

The V gene is TRBV27, the J gene TRBJ1-5; 8 positions agree with TRBD1. This CDR3 spans 16 amino acids. Trimming cost V 6 bases and J 0 bases; bases outside gene matches: 7. Germline CDR1 and CDR2: MNHEY and SMNVEV (reference sequence). The CDR3 DNA is TGTGCCAGCAGAACAGGGGGGGGATATAGCAATCAGCCCCAGCATTTT. Protein product: CASRTGGGYSNQPQHF.

The chain is built from TRBV5-1 and TRBJ2-5; 8 bases fit TRBD2. The CDR3 totals 14 residues. Germline V gene data show CDR1 as SGHRS and CDR2 as YFSETQ. The V and J ends lost 4 bases and 5 bases, in that order; junction bases with no gene match: 7. CDR3 sequence: CASSRDGGGETQYF. In nucleotides, the CDR3 is TGCGCCAGCAGCCGGGACGGCGGGGGGGAGACCCAGTACTTC.

The V gene is TRBV7-2, the J gene TRBJ1-3, with 9 bases matching TRBD1. Germline CDR1 is SGHTA and CDR2 is FQGNSA. The length of the CDR3 is 14 residues. The V gene end was trimmed by 0 bases and the J gene end by 11 bases; junction bases not matched to a gene: 5. The CDR3 protein is CASSLAPGQGPIYF. In DNA form, the CDR3 reads TGTGCCAGCAGCTTAGCTCCGGGACAGGGCCCCATATATTTT.

The chain's CDR3 is CASSLAKQEDGYTF. For the CDR3, the DNA is TGCGCCAGCAGCTTGGCCAAACAGGAAGACGGCTACACCTTC. The V gene is TRBV5-1, the J gene TRBJ1-2; tentative D call: TRBD1 (5 bases). Trimming took 0 bases from V and 8 from J, leaving 14 bases between them. CDR1 SGHRS and CDR2 YFSETQ come from the germline V gene. The CDR3 length is 14 residues.

For the CDR3, the DNA is TGTGCCTGGAGAGAACAGGGGGCGGGGGCTGAAAAACTGTTTTTT. It encodes CAWREQGAGAEKLFF. The genes are TRBV30 and TRBJ1-4; TRBD1 aligns across 9 bases. There are 15 residues in the CDR3. The junction had 9 bases not matched to a gene; V was cut back by 3 bases and J by 7 bases. The V gene's germline CDR1 is GTSNPN and CDR2 SVGIG (reference sequence).

V gene TRBV19 combines with J gene TRBJ2-5, with TRBD2 matching 9 bases. This CDR3 spans 16 amino acids. The V and J ends lost 5 bases and 4 bases, in that order; junction bases with no gene match: 11. Germline CDR1 reads LNHDA; CDR2 reads SQIVND (reference sequence). CDR3 loop: CASSLGTSLRVETQYF. In DNA, the CDR3 is TGTGCCAGTAGTTTGGGGACTAGCTTGCGTGTAGAGACCCAGTACTTC.